The 11 T cell receptor beta chains given below trace back to one sample, sequenced in a study of blood T cell repertoires in COVID-19 (dated by TCRdb to about 2020). The library was generated by the immunoSEQ multiplex PCR assay. This is the immuneACCESS table as TCRdb keeps it, with only in-frame sequences that have V and J called. A part of the clones is gone; compared with another copy, unresolved V genes explain less than half, and the rest is unexplained. Across this sample there are hundreds of thousands of clones, with 89% seen only once. The ten largest clonotypes hold 9.5% of the sample. Input material: PBMCs or T cells enriched from blood (not recorded which). The source of these receptors is a woman in her thirties or forties who had recovered from COVID-19.

The chain links TRBV5-8 to TRBJ2-2; TRBD2 is a possible D gene (6 bases). Trimming removed 4 bases at V and 2 bases at J, with 15 bases between. Germline lookup yields CDR1 SGHTS and CDR2 YDEGEE. There are 16 residues in the CDR3. The CDR3 DNA sequence: TGTGCCAGCAGCGGGGAGGTCGCCAGAAACACCGGGGAGCTGTTTTTT. Protein sequence: CASSGEVARNTGELFF.

CDR3 nucleotides: TGTGCCACCAGTGATAGGACTAGCCCACACACAGATACGCAGTATTTT. Translated: CATSDRTSPHTDTQYF. The chain carries TRBV24-1 and TRBJ2-3, with 8 bases fitting TRBD2. CDR1 and CDR2 from the germline V gene are KGHDR and SFDVKD. The CDR3 runs to 16 residues. After removal of 3 bases from V and 2 bases from J, the junction contained 6 bases not matched to a gene.

The V gene is TRBV5-1, the J gene TRBJ2-7; 9 nucleotides match TRBD1. Per the germline V gene, CDR1 is SGHRS and CDR2 is YFSETQ. Trimming cost V 3 bases and J 1 base; bases outside gene matches: 8. The CDR3 sequence is 16 residues long. The CDR3 region has the DNA TGCGCCAGCAGCTGGGACAGGGCGTCCTTATCCTACGAGCAGTACTTC. Its protein is CASSWDRASLSYEQYF. The full variable domain, in which reference TRBV5-1 and TRBJ2-7 provide the parts outside the CDR3, is KAGVTQTPRYLIKTRGQQVTLSCSPISGHRSVSWYQQTPGQGLQFLFEYFSETQRNKGNFPGRFSGRQFSNSRSEMNVSTLELGDSALYLCASSWDRASLSYEQYFGPGTRLTVT.

The gene calls are TRBV27 and TRBJ1-1; D gene uncertain. The germline CDR1 and CDR2 sequences are MNHEY and SMNVEV (reference sequence). This CDR3 has 14 residues. Trimming shortened V by 1 base and J by 6 bases, and 12 bases separated the two germline ends. The CDR3 DNA reads as TGTGCCAGCAGTTTATTCCATCCCGGGTCTGAAGCTTTCTTT. Protein: CASSLFHPGSEAFF.

The chain carries TRBV2 and TRBJ2-1; 9 positions agree with TRBD2. Germline assignment: CDR1 SNHLY and CDR2 FYNNEI. The CDR3 runs to 12 residues. With V trimmed by 7 bases and J by 9 bases, 4 bases remained unmatched. The CDR3 loop reads CASIFSGSEQFF. The CDR3 bases are TGTGCCAGCATCTTTAGCGGGAGTGAGCAGTTCTTC.

V is TRBV7-8 and J is TRBJ2-2; 8 nucleotides match TRBD1. Germline V CDR1 and CDR2: SGHVS, FQNEAQ. The CDR3 covers 15 residues. V trimming: 5 bases; J trimming: 4 bases; junction bases outside the gene matches: 6. CDR3 bases: TGTGCCAGCAGCCCCCGGACAGGGAGCACCGGGGAGCTGTTTTTT. It specifies CASSPRTGSTGELFF.

To note about this clone: One junction end does not reproduce the germline sequence, and a read error may be involved. The rearrangement joins TRBV13 to TRBJ2-5, with TRBD1 identical over 7 bases. CDR1 is PRHDT and CDR2 is FYEKMQ in the germline V gene (reference sequence). This CDR3 is built from 11 residues. The CDR3 DNA follows: TGTGCCAGCAGTTCCACAGGGGTCCTGGACTTC. The encoded protein is CASSSTGVLDF.

This chain joins TRBV2 and TRBJ2-5; weak D call: TRBD2 (5 bases). The length of the CDR3 is 14 residues. Germline V gene sequence: CDR1 SNHLY, CDR2 FYNNEI. Deletions cut 4 bases from V and 5 bases from J, with 14 bases between. The CDR3 DNA reads as TGTGCCAGCAGTGTCCTAGCAAATGGGGAGACCCAGTACTTC. It codes for CASSVLANGETQYF.

This sequence joins TRBV7-3 and TRBJ2-3; 10 positions match TRBD2. The trim removed 3 bases at V and 4 bases at J, leaving 4 bases unmatched. CDR3 length equals 15 residues. CDR1 is SGHTA and CDR2 is FQGTGA in the germline V gene. The CDR3, as DNA: TGTGCCAGCAGCTTGGGCCTAGCGGGGGCAGATACGCAGTATTTT. Protein sequence: CASSLGLAGADTQYF.

This chain joins TRBV7-9 and TRBJ2-7; 7 nucleotides agree with TRBD1. Per the germline V gene, CDR1 is SEHNR and CDR2 is FQNEAQ (reference sequence). V gave up 3 bases and J gave up 1 base; unmatched junction bases: 3. The CDR3 is made up of 14 amino acids. CDR3 nucleotide sequence: TGTGCCAGCAGCTTTGGACAGGAGTCCTACGAGCAGTACTTC. Translating gives CASSFGQESYEQYF.

The chain carries TRBV2 and TRBJ1-1; perhaps TRBD1 as D (5 bases). Trimming removed 4 bases at V and 4 bases at J, with 16 bases between. Germline V gene lookup returns CDR1 SNHLY and CDR2 FYNNEI. CDR3 size: 15 residues. This chain's CDR3 is CASSVNSGGFTEAFF. The CDR3 DNA sequence: TGTGCCAGCAGTGTTAACTCGGGGGGATTCACTGAAGCTTTCTTT.